What follows are 15 T cell receptor beta chains derived from one specimen sequenced in a study of Graves' ophthalmopathy and Graves' hyperthyroidism. The authors amplified TCR beta CDR3 regions, and they did so from RNA transcripts for repertoire sequencing. Second-round multiplex PCR followed a first-round RT-PCR using HTBI primers. TCRdb re-analysed the multiplex PCR reads in MiXCR, keeping a single row per CDR3 protein. Altogether some 410,000 distinct CDR3 sequences are present, approximately 21% being singletons, with the ten largest covering more than 2.5%. The sequencing sample was made of peripheral blood. These receptors came from a woman between 18 and 30 years old with stable Graves' hyperthyroidism.

The chain is built from TRBV18 and TRBJ2-5; 8 nucleotides line up with TRBD1. The V segment lost 0 bases and the J segment 4 bases; nucleotides outside the gene matches: 7. Germline CDR1 reads KGHSH; CDR2 reads LQKENI. This CDR3 comprises 16 residues. The CDR3 DNA follows: TGTGCCAGCTCACCACCGGTCAGGGGGCGCGGAGAGACCCAGTACTTC. Amino acids: CASSPPVRGRGETQYF.

This clonotype has a count of ten or more. Relative to the germline gene, one junction end is altered; a read error may explain this. V and J are TRBV6-1 and TRBJ2-7; 8 bases map to TRBD1. The CDR3 consists of 14 residues. Germline lookup yields CDR1 MNHNS and CDR2 SASEGT. The DNA of the CDR3 is TGTGGCAGCAGTGCGTACCAGGGGGCGGTCGAGCAGTACTTC. This gives the protein CGSSAYQGAVEQYF.

This clonotype was seen ten or more times. This chain uses TRBV28 with TRBJ2-5, with 7 nucleotides matching TRBD2. Trimming cost V 7 bases and J 0 bases; bases outside gene matches: 11. This CDR3 has 16 residues. Germline CDR1 is MDHEN and CDR2 is SYDVKM. CDR3 region: CASKGWSGKYQETQYF. In DNA form, the CDR3 reads TGTGCCAGCAAGGGCTGGAGCGGGAAATACCAAGAGACCCAGTACTTC.

The sample holds many counts of this clonotype. This rearrangement joins TRBV20-1 to TRBJ2-4; possible D gene TRBD2, 6 bases. The ends were cut back, 1 base at V and 0 bases at J, with 10 bases in the middle. Germline CDR1 DFQATT, CDR2 SNEGSKA (reference sequence). CDR3 size: 15 residues. CDR3 sequence: CSARVSGVAKNIQYF. The CDR3 DNA sequence: TGCAGTGCTAGAGTTAGCGGAGTAGCCAAAAACATTCAGTACTTC.

This clonotype was observed at least ten times. The chain links TRBV20-1 to TRBJ2-2; TRBD2 might be the D (5 bases). The CDR3 consists of 15 residues. Germline lookup yields CDR1 DFQATT and CDR2 SNEGSKA (reference sequence). The V and J ends lost 5 bases and 3 bases respectively, with 16 bases between them. CDR3 in DNA: TGCAGTGCTCCCGGTTGGGGAGCCTACACCGGGGAGCTGTTTTTT. Translated, it gives CSAPGWGAYTGELFF.

This clonotype has a count of ten or more. The chain combines TRBV20-1 with TRBJ2-7; no reliable D call. The germline CDR1 and CDR2 sequences are DFQATT and SNEGSKA (reference sequence). V lost 0 bases and J lost 0, with 12 bases in between. The CDR3 has 15 amino acids. The CDR3 nucleotides are TGCAGTGCTAGAGATCGAGAGTTAAGCTCCTACGAGCAGTACTTC. Its translation is CSARDRELSSYEQYF.

This clonotype has more than one count but fewer than ten. This chain links TRBV10-1 with TRBJ2-5; 7 bases are shared with TRBD2. The germline V gene has CDR1 WNHNN and CDR2 SYGVQD (reference sequence). CDR3 length equals 15 residues. V gave up 2 bases and J gave up 2 bases; unmatched junction bases: 5. The DNA for the CDR3 is TGCGCCAGCAGTGAGGCGGCTAGCGGACAAGAGACCCAGTACTTC. It yields the protein CASSEAASGQETQYF.

At least ten counts were recorded for this clonotype. The chain uses TRBV11-1 and TRBJ2-6, with TRBD1 identical over 10 bases. This CDR3 region has 18 residues. Germline CDR1 is SGHAT and CDR2 is FQDESV (reference sequence). Germline trimming cut 2 bases from V and 4 bases from J; bases unmatched to any gene: 8. As DNA, the CDR3 is TGTGCCAGCAGCTTAAGGTGGGACAGGGGACGAGGGGCCAACGTCCTGACTTTC. This gives the protein CASSLRWDRGRGANVLTF.

This clonotype was recorded at least ten times. V gene TRBV6-4 combines with J gene TRBJ2-2; no firm D call. The CDR3 contains 15 residues. Trimming stripped 5 bases from V and 6 bases from J, with 16 bases between. The germline V gene encodes CDR1 MRHNA and CDR2 SNTAGT. This CDR3 reads CASSISGSSPGELFF. The CDR3 nucleotides are TGTGCCAGCAGTATTTCCGGCTCCAGCCCCGGGGAGCTGTTTTTT.

This clonotype was seen at least ten times. This chain links TRBV7-9 with TRBJ2-5; 9 bases map to TRBD1. The CDR3 covers 16 residues. Germline CDR1 reads SEHNR; CDR2 reads FQNEAQ (reference sequence). The junction had 13 bases not matched to a gene; V was cut back by 5 bases and J by 6 bases. The CDR3 spells CASSQTGGGDRKTQYF. The CDR3 DNA follows: TGTGCCAGCAGCCAGACAGGGGGAGGTGATAGGAAGACCCAGTACTTC.

This clonotype was picked up many times. This chain connects TRBV7-2 to TRBJ2-4, with 8 bases identical to TRBD2. V gave up 3 bases and J gave up 5 bases; unmatched junction bases: 6. Germline CDR1 SGHTA, CDR2 FQGNSA. The CDR3 contains 15 residues. DNA for the CDR3: TGTGCCAGCAGCTTTCGAAGCGGGGGAGAAAACATTCAGTACTTC. This encodes CASSFRSGGENIQYF.

This clonotype occurred many times. V and J are TRBV6-1 and TRBJ1-3; D call uncertain. The CDR3 spans 12 residues. Germline V gene sequence: CDR1 MNHNS, CDR2 SASEGT. Trimming removed 1 base from V and 4 bases from J, with 2 bases in between. The CDR3: CASSEVGNTIYF. CDR3 in DNA: TGTGCCAGCAGTGAAGTAGGAAACACCATATATTTT.

This clonotype has at least ten counts. The V and J genes are TRBV5-1 and TRBJ2-7; 7 nucleotides match TRBD1. The V gene end was trimmed by 4 bases and the J gene end by 3 bases; junction bases not matched to a gene: 10. Per the germline V gene, CDR1 is SGHRS and CDR2 is YFSETQ. The CDR3 runs to 15 residues. CDR3 protein: CASSPRPGQSYEQYF. DNA of the CDR3: TGCGCCAGCAGCCCGAGACCGGGACAGAGCTACGAGCAGTACTTC.

This clonotype was counted at least ten times. The chain is built from TRBV30 and TRBJ2-7; 11 positions match TRBD2. V trimming: 4 bases; J trimming: 2 bases; junction bases outside the gene matches: 7. Germline CDR1 GTSNPN, CDR2 SVGIG (reference sequence). The CDR3 has 15 amino acids. The CDR3 is CAWMGGTSGTYEQYF. CDR3 bases: TGTGCCTGGATGGGTGGGACTAGCGGTACCTACGAGCAGTACTTC.

This clonotype was seen many times. A read error may explain this, as a much larger clone is one base away. The chain has TRBV12-3 or TRBV12-4 and TRBJ2-5; TRBD1 matches 9 bases. The CDR3 runs to 16 residues. V dropped 6 bases and J dropped 5; count of bases not matched to a gene: 13. The CDR3 sequence is CASSHRTGANWETQYF. For the CDR3, the DNA is TGTGCCAGCAGCCATCGGACAGGGGCCAACTGGGAGACCCAGTACTTC.